This TCR beta chain was profiled in a study of T cells in Graves' hyperthyroidism and ophthalmopathy. J lost 5 bases, V lost 0 bases, and 4 bases had no gene match. Germline V lookup: CDR1 DFQATT, CDR2 SNEGSKA (reference sequence). The CDR3 spans 14 residues. For this clonotype: What it binds is not known.

Study-level results: Blood held most thyroid clonotypes expanded above 0.001 frequency.

RNA transcripts provided the source from which TCR beta CDR3 regions were amplified. HTBI primers drove first-round RT-PCR of the TCR CDR3. MiXCR was run by TCRdb on the multiplex PCR reads, yielding one entry per CDR3 protein. The sample comprises roughly 570,000 distinct CDR3 sequences, 35% to 55% of which are singletons, and 15% to 20% rests with the top ten. The sequence was obtained from an adult woman with Graves' disease, either hyperthyroidism or ophthalmopathy (not recorded which). The V call is TRBV20-1, the J call TRBJ1-2, with TRBD1 identical over 9 bases. Sequencing was done on a sample of peripheral blood or thyroid tissue (not recorded which). The CDR3 DNA reads TGCAGTGCTAGAGAGGACAGGGGAGATTATGGCTACACCTTC. It specifies CSAREDRGDYGYTF.